This T cell receptor beta chain was sequenced during a study of blood T cell repertoires in COVID-19. Study details: The study drew acute and convalescent COVID-19 samples from the United States, Italy and Spain. T cells, B-cell-depleted T cells, or PBMCs supplied cDNA or gDNA.

Original analysis: Amplification with reference gene primers provided the estimates of nucleated cell counts. The data were produced by immunoSEQ multiplex PCR, yet TCRdb's version contains in-frame clones alone and is incomplete. From that table come the V and J calls and clone size; the DNA was used to work out D and trimming. Of approximately 20,000 clones listed, 91% are singletons. About this clone: Compared with germline, one end of the junction differs, possibly owing to a read error.

Material for sequencing was peripheral blood. The receptor's source is a human donor in a cohort sampled during active COVID-19.

For the CDR3, the DNA is TGTGTCAGCAGACTCATGGTAACGAACACTGAAGCTTTCTTT. Translated, it gives CVSRLMVTNTEAFF. V is TRBV27 and J is TRBJ1-1; D is unclear. CDR1 is MNHEY and CDR2 is SMNVEV in the germline V gene (reference sequence). The CDR3 totals 14 residues.